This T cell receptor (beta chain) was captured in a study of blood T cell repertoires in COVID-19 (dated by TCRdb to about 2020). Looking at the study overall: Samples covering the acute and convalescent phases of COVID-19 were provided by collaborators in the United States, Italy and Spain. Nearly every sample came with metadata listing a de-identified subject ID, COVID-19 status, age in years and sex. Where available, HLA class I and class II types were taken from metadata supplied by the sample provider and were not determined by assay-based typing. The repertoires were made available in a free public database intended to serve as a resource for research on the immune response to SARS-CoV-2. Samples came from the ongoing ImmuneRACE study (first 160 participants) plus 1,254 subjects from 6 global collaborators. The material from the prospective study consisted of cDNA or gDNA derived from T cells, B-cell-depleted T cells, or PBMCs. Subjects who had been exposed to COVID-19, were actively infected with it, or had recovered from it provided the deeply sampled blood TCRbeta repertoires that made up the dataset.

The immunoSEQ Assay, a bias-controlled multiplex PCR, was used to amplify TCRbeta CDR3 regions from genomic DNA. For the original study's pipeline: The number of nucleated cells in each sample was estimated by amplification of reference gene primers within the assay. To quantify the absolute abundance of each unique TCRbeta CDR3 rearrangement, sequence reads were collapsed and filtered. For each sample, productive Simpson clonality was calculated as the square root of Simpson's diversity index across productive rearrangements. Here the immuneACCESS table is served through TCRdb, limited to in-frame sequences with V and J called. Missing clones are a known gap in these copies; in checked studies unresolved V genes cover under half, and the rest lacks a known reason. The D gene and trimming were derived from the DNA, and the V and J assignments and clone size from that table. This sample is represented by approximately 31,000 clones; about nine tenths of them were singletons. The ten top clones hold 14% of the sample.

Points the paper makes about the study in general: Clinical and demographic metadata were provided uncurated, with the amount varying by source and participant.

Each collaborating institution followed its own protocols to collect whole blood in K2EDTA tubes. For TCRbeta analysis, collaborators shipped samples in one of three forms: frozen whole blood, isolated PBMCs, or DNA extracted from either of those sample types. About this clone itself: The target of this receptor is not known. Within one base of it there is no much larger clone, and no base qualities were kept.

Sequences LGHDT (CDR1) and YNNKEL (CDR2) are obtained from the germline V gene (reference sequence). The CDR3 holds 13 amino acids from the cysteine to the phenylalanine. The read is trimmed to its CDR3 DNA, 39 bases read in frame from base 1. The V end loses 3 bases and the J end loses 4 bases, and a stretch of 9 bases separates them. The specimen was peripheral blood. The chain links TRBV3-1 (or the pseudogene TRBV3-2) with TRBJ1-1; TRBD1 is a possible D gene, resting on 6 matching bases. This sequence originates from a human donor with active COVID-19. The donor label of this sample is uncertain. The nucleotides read TGTGCCAGCAGCCAGGGACAAGTCACTGAAGCTTTCTTT. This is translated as CASSQGQVTEAFF.